This entry features one TCR beta chain sequence. What antigen it recognizes has not been identified. It has no much larger one-base neighbor in the sample; base qualities were not kept. Library construction relied on the immunoSEQ multiplex PCR assay. TCRdb provides this immuneACCESS table in a form limited to in-frame rearrangements. Some clones are lacking; in checked studies, under half of them reflect an unresolved V gene, and why the rest are absent is not known. The sample table records fewer than 45,000 clones; roughly 90% of these occur just once. Together, the top ten hold 5% to 5.5% of the sample. The germline V gene yields MNHNS for CDR1 and SASEGT for CDR2. V lost 4 bases and J lost 7 bases; the stretch between them is 8 bases long. Its CDR3 holds 11 amino acids, cysteine through phenylalanine. The retained sequence is limited to the CDR3, 33 bases, with the frame set at the first base.

The sample belongs to a study of T cell changes during pregnancy in multiple sclerosis (dated by TCRdb to about 2019). Regarding the study in general: Changes in the T cell repertoire over the course of pregnancy were examined in this study in women with multiple sclerosis.

This TCR derives from a female donor in good health, enrolled as a control in a pregnancy study. The V and J segments used are TRBV6-1 and TRBJ2-7, with no confident D gene call. The material was peripheral blood, obtained in the third trimester of pregnancy. The DNA is as follows: TGTGCCAGCAGTGGAGGAGTAGAGCAGTACTTC. Translated, it reads CASSGGVEQYF.